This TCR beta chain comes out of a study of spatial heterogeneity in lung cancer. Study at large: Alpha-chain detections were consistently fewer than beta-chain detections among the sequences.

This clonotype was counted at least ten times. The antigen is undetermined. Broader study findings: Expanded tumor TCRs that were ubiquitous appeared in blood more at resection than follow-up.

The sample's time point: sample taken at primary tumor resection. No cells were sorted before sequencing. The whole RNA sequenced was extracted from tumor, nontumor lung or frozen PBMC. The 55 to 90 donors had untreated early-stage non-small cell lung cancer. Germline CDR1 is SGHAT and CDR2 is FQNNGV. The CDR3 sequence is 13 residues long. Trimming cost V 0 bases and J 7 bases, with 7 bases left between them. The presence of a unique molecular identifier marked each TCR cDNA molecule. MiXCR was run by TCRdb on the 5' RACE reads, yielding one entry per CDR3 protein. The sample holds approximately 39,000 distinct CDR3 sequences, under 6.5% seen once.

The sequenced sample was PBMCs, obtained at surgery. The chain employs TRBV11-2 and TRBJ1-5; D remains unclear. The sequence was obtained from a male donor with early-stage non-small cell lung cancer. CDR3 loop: CASSLDHGQPQHF. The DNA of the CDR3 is TGTGCCAGCAGCTTAGATCATGGCCAGCCCCAGCATTTT.